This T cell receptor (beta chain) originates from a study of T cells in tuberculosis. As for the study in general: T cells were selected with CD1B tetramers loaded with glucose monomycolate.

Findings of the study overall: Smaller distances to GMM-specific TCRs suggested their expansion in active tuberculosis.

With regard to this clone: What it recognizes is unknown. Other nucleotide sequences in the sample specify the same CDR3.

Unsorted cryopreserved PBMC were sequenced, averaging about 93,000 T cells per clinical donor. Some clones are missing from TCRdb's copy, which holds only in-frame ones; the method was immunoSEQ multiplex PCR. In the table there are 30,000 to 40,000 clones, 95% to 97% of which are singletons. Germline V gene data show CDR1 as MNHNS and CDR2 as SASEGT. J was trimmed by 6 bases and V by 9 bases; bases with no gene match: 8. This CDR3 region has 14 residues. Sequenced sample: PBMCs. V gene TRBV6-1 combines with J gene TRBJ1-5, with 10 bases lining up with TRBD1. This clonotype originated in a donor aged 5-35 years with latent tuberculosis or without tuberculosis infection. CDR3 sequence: CASWTGGISQPQHF. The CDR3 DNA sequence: TGTGCCAGTTGGACAGGGGGTATCTCTCAGCCCCAGCATTTT.